Included here is one T cell receptor (beta chain) sequence, with context. This specimen comes from a study of OX40 agonist ivuxolimab in advanced cancers. Blood got drawn at baseline, again on cycle 4 day 1, and then on cycle 7 day 1. This CDR3 contains 13 residues. Germline V gives CDR1 LNHDA, CDR2 SQIVND (reference sequence). J gave up 4 bases and V 5 bases, and 4 bases lay outside the gene matches. Clones were read by immunoSEQ multiplex PCR, and TCRdb kept only the in-frame ones, dropping some. The table records over 30,000 clones, 82% of them present only once. The TCR was taken from an adult with an advanced solid tumor such as melanoma, head and neck, liver or kidney cancer. The sample was CD4+ or CD8+ T cells sorted from blood, taken in a trial of the OX40 agonist ivuxolimab. The chain links TRBV19 to TRBJ1-2, with 7 bases lining up with TRBD1. CDR3 amino acids: CASSPQGGYGYTF. The CDR3 bases are TGTGCCAGTAGTCCCCAGGGGGGCTATGGCTACACCTTC.